The source of this T cell receptor (beta chain) is a study of CD8+ T cells in alopecia areata. Study in general: At a dose of 5 to 10 mg twice daily, oral tofacitinib was given to treated patients. Tofacitinib dosing lasted 6 to 18 months, which was then followed by 6 months off drug. Notes on the study in general: With one nonresponder, baseline CD8+ expansion's link to response remains uncertain.

Treatment described: oral pan-JAK inhibitor, 5-10 mg twice daily. The investigators collected lesional scalp punch biopsies and peripheral blood from alopecia areata patients. Germline V lookup: CDR1 SEHNR, CDR2 FQNEAQ (reference sequence). The ends were cut back, 0 bases at V and 5 bases at J, with 4 bases in the middle. The CDR3 length is 12 residues. Sequencing used cDNA as its template, made by extracting RNA and reverse transcribing it. The method was immunoSEQ multiplex PCR; TCRdb's version includes in-frame clones alone and lacks a portion of them. The data hold fewer than 200,000 clones, with about three fifths observed a single time. For this clone: Its specificity is unknown.

The chain joins TRBV7-9 to TRBJ2-5, with D unresolved. The sequenced sample was CD8+ T cells sorted from blood, obtained at week 24, from a patient treated with tofacitinib. The sequence was collected from a human donor with alopecia areata. The CDR3 coding sequence is TGTGCCAGCAGCTTAGCCGCGGAGACCCAGTACTTC. Its protein is CASSLAAETQYF. Using reference TRBV7-9 and TRBJ2-5 for the parts outside the CDR3, the full variable domain is DTGVSQNPRHKITKRGQNVTFRCDPISEHNRLYWYRQTLGQGPEFLTYFQNEAQLEKSRLLSDRFSAERPKGSFSTLEIQRTEQGDSAMYLCASSLAAETQYFGPGTRLLVL.